Presented here are 28 T cell receptor beta chains from one specimen sequenced in a study of CD4 T cells in relation to SARS-CoV-2 and coronaviruses (dated by TCRdb to 2020 to 2022). CD4+ T cells from unexposed donors were collected before the COVID-19 pandemic (2011-2018). Following 10 days of culture, the EasySep CD4+ T cell isolation kit was used to isolate CD4+ T cells. Libraries were prepared through the immunoSEQ multiplex PCR assay. The table was pulled from immuneACCESS by TCRdb, which kept in-frame rearrangements only. Such tables lose some clones; where checked, under half of the loss comes from unresolved V genes, and the rest has no known cause. The sample contains roughly 25,000 clones, 70% to 80% of them found a single time. Jointly, the top ten make up 21% of the sample. These receptors are not linked to any known antigen. The sequencing input was CD4+ T cells from PBMCs, cultured in vitro. These receptors were taken from a human donor in good health.

This clone was seen a few times. The chain has TRBV19 and TRBJ2-7; maybe TRBD1 (5 bases). V shed 2 bases and J shed 0 bases, with 11 bases lying between them. The CDR3 is made up of 15 amino acids. Germline values: CDR1 LNHDA, CDR2 SQIVND (reference sequence). CDR3 in amino acids: CASSIMWGSSYEQYF. The CDR3, as DNA: TGTGCCAGTAGTATAATGTGGGGCAGCTCCTACGAGCAGTACTTC.

The chain has TRBV6-2 or TRBV6-3 and TRBJ2-1; D perhaps matches TRBD2 (5 bases). The V gene's germline CDR1 is MNHEY and CDR2 SVGEGT. This CDR3 is built from 15 residues. The V end lost 2 bases, the J end lost 8 bases, and 16 bases lay between the germline ends. DNA of the CDR3: TGTGCCAGCAGTTACCTGACTATCCTTAGGGATGAGCAGTTCTTC. Translated: CASSYLTILRDEQFF.

The chain couples TRBV7-9 to TRBJ2-7; D possibly corresponds to TRBD1 (6 bases). There are 15 residues in the CDR3. The V end lost 2 bases, the J end lost 7 bases, and 18 bases lay between the germline ends. Germline CDR1 and CDR2: SEHNR and FQNEAQ (reference sequence). This CDR3 is CASSLSGQPALEQYF. The CDR3 nucleotides read TGTGCCAGCAGCTTAAGTGGACAGCCCGCTCTAGAGCAGTACTTC. Combining the CDR3 with reference TRBV7-9 and TRBJ2-7 gives the whole variable domain DTGVSQNPRHKITKRGQNVTFRCDPISEHNRLYWYRQTLGQGPEFLTYFQNEAQLEKSRLLSDRFSAERPKGSFSTLEIQRTEQGDSAMYLCASSLSGQPALEQYFGPGTRLTVT.

The genes are TRBV27 and TRBJ2-7; D unresolved. V lost 5 bases to trimming and J lost 2 bases, with 13 bases between them. Germline V CDR1 and CDR2: MNHEY, SMNVEV (reference sequence). This CDR3 is 14 amino acids long. The CDR3 DNA follows: TGTGCCAGCAGTAGAAGAGCCGAAGCCTACGAGCAGTACTTC. Its translation is CASSRRAEAYEQYF.

The rearrangement links TRBV3-1 (or the pseudogene TRBV3-2) to TRBJ1-5; D perhaps matches TRBD1 (5 bases). From germline, CDR1 is LGHDT and CDR2 YNNKEL (reference sequence). The germline V and J ends were trimmed by 0 bases and 2 bases, with 11 bases remaining between them. CDR3 length: 16 amino acids. The CDR3 reads CASSQDKGPGNQPQHF. CDR3 nucleotides: TGTGCCAGCAGCCAAGATAAGGGGCCGGGCAATCAGCCCCAGCATTTT.

The chain carries TRBV11-2 and TRBJ2-5; TRBD2 is a possible D gene (6 bases). CDR1 is SGHAT, CDR2 FQNNGV, per germline. V was shortened by 6 bases and J by 2 bases, with 16 bases between the two germline ends. The CDR3 consists of 15 residues. DNA for the CDR3: TGTGCCAGCAGACGTCTGGCGGGGAGGCAAGAGACCCAGTACTTC. Protein: CASRRLAGRQETQYF.

V and J are TRBV7-2 and TRBJ2-1, with TRBD2 identical over 10 bases. Unmatched junction bases numbered 8, after V lost 5 bases and J lost 7 bases. Looked up from germline, CDR1 is SGHTA and CDR2 is FQGNSA. The length of the CDR3 is 15 residues. CDR3 residues: CASSKSGGAGNEQFF. The CDR3 region has the DNA TGTGCCAGCAGCAAGAGCGGGGGGGCCGGGAATGAGCAGTTCTTC.

The gene calls are TRBV18 and TRBJ2-1; D is unclear. This CDR3 has 12 residues. The ends were cut back, 3 bases at V and 8 bases at J, with 8 bases in the middle. Germline CDR1 reads KGHSH; CDR2 reads LQKENI. The DNA for the CDR3 is TGTGCCAGCTCACCGTTCAGTGATGAGCAGTTCTTC. It translates to CASSPFSDEQFF.

The chain combines TRBV9 with TRBJ1-3, with a tentative D call TRBD1 (5 bases). The CDR3 extends over 15 amino acids. The V gene's germline CDR1 is SGDLS and CDR2 YYNGEE. V gave up 3 bases and J gave up 2 bases, with 12 bases separating them. The CDR3 DNA reads TGTGCCAGCAGCGGTCAGAGGGGCCCTGGAAACACCATATATTTT. Translation gives CASSGQRGPGNTIYF.

This clone was picked up a small number of times. This chain uses TRBV3-1 (or the pseudogene TRBV3-2) with TRBJ2-7; D remains ambiguous. V lost 4 bases, J lost 3 bases, and 10 bases lay in between. In germline, CDR1 is LGHDT, CDR2 YNNKEL (reference sequence). CDR3 size: 13 residues. CDR3 sequence (DNA): TGTGCCAGCAGCCCCCCGGGTCTCTACGAGCAGTACTTC. Protein: CASSPPGLYEQYF.

V and J are TRBV7-9 and TRBJ2-5, with 13 positions matching TRBD2. Trimming removed 5 bases from V and 5 bases from J; junction bases left unmatched: 14. This CDR3 contains 18 residues. Per germline, CDR1 SEHNR and CDR2 FQNEAQ (reference sequence). CDR3 coding DNA: TGTGCCAGCAGCAAGCCCAAAAGGACTAGCGGGAGAGGGGAGACCCAGTACTTC. Protein product: CASSKPKRTSGRGETQYF.

V and J are TRBV11-2 and TRBJ2-7; 8 bases are a match to TRBD1. This CDR3 contains 15 residues. The germline gives CDR1 SGHAT, CDR2 FQNNGV. V was pared by 4 bases and J by 2 bases, with 7 bases of the junction left unmatched. CDR3 in amino acids: CASSSGTGGTYEQYF. CDR3 bases: TGTGCCAGCAGCTCGGGGACAGGTGGGACCTACGAGCAGTACTTC.

There are a few counts of this clone. The rearrangement uses TRBV25-1 and TRBJ2-7; 9 positions agree with TRBD1. The CDR3 totals 15 residues. CDR1 is MGHDK, CDR2 SYGVNS, per germline. V dropped 1 base and J dropped 4; count of bases not matched to a gene: 5. The CDR3 reads CASSELGTGSYEQYF. The CDR3 coding sequence is TGTGCCAGCAGTGAATTGGGGACAGGGTCGTACGAGCAGTACTTC.

This rearrangement joins TRBV3-1 (or the pseudogene TRBV3-2) to TRBJ2-5; D might be TRBD2 (6 bases). Trimming took off 1 base at V and 5 bases at J, with 17 bases between the two ends. There are 16 residues in the CDR3. Germline assignment: CDR1 LGHDT and CDR2 YNNKEL (reference sequence). The DNA of the CDR3 is TGTGCCAGCAGCCAAGCAGTTGCAGCGGGTGGGGAGACCCAGTACTTC. Protein product: CASSQAVAAGGETQYF.

This chain uses TRBV3-1 (or the pseudogene TRBV3-2) with TRBJ2-7, with D uncertain. CDR1 LGHDT and CDR2 YNNKEL come from the germline V gene (reference sequence). The V and J ends lost 6 bases and 4 bases respectively, with 10 bases between them. This CDR3 has 12 amino acids. CDR3 sequence reads: CASRGPAYEQYF. DNA for the CDR3: TGTGCCAGCAGGGGCCCCGCGTACGAGCAGTACTTC.

The gene calls are TRBV9 and TRBJ2-1; D unresolved. V shed 0 bases and J shed 7 bases, with 5 bases lying between them. Germline loops: CDR1 SGDLS, CDR2 YYNGEE. The CDR3 sequence is 12 residues long. Written as DNA, the CDR3 is TGTGCCAGCAGCGTAGATCTGAATGAGCAGTTCTTC. Translated, it gives CASSVDLNEQFF.

The chain has TRBV12-3 or TRBV12-4 and TRBJ1-1, with 7 nucleotides matching TRBD1. The J segment lost 7 bases and the V segment lost 5 bases, leaving 4 bases of the junction unmatched. CDR3 length: 12 residues. DNA for the CDR3: TGTGCCAGCAGTAGGGACAGTCGTGAAGCTTTCTTT. Encoded protein: CASSRDSREAFF.

This chain uses TRBV12-5 with TRBJ1-5; tentative D call: TRBD1 (6 bases). Between the trimmed V and J ends, which lost 7 bases and 5 bases, there was a span of 12 bases. This CDR3 is 13 amino acids long. Germline loops: CDR1 LGHNT, CDR2 FRNRAP. As DNA, the CDR3 is TGTGCTAGTGCATTGGGGGCCGATCAGCCCCAGCATTTT. Protein product: CASALGADQPQHF.

The chain has TRBV10-3 and TRBJ1-3, with D perhaps matching TRBD1 (5 bases). This CDR3 is built from 13 residues. Trimming took off 7 bases at V and 0 bases at J, with 7 bases between the two ends. CDR1 is ENHRY, CDR2 SYGVKD, per germline. CDR3 DNA sequence: TGTGCCATCACCAGGGCCTCTGGAAACACCATATATTTT. This sequence encodes CAITRASGNTIYF.

The V call is TRBV28, the J call TRBJ1-2, with D perhaps matching TRBD1 (5 bases). Trimming took 3 bases from V and 7 from J, leaving 18 bases between them. Germline values: CDR1 MDHEN, CDR2 SYDVKM. The CDR3 contains 15 residues. CDR3 nucleotides: TGTGCCAGCAGTTTTTCCCCCGACCAGGGAGTTGGCTACACCTTC. Translation: CASSFSPDQGVGYTF.

V and J are TRBV3-1 (or the pseudogene TRBV3-2) and TRBJ1-2; possibly TRBD1 for D (5 bases). This CDR3 contains 13 residues. V shed 6 bases and J shed 8 bases, with 16 bases lying between them. Per germline, CDR1 LGHDT and CDR2 YNNKEL (reference sequence). The DNA of the CDR3 is TGTGCCAGCAGTCGGGGACCGGTCGGAGGCTACACCTTC. Translation gives CASSRGPVGGYTF.

The chain couples TRBV6-5 to TRBJ1-4; TRBD1 aligns across 8 bases. The V gene end was trimmed by 5 bases and the J gene end by 8 bases; junction bases not matched to a gene: 7. The CDR3 extends over 14 amino acids. The germline gives CDR1 MNHEY, CDR2 SVGAGI. In DNA form, the CDR3 reads TGTGCCAGCAGTCGGACAGGGAACGGCGAAAAACTGTTTTTT. Its translation: CASSRTGNGEKLFF.

This clone was seen just once. The rearrangement links TRBV5-1 to TRBJ2-7; TRBD2 aligns across 11 bases. The junction had 1 base not matched to a gene; V was cut back by 4 bases and J by 1 base. Germline values: CDR1 SGHRS, CDR2 YFSETQ. The CDR3 is 14 residues long. CDR3 DNA: TGCGCCAGCAGCCTAGCGGGAGGATCCTACGAGCAGTACTTC. Amino acid sequence: CASSLAGGSYEQYF.

This chain links TRBV14 with TRBJ1-2; D might be TRBD1 (5 bases). The CDR3 extends over 12 amino acids. In germline, CDR1 is SGHDN, CDR2 FVKESK. Trimming cost V 1 base and J 5 bases, with 5 bases left between them. For the CDR3, the DNA is TGTGCCAGCAGCCAAGGGACATATGGCTACACCTTC. Its protein is CASSQGTYGYTF.

This clone was seen a handful of times. This chain connects TRBV4-1 to TRBJ1-2, with 7 bases fitting TRBD1. The CDR3 has 17 residues. Trimming at V came to 1 base and at J to 4 bases, leaving 12 bases not matched to a gene. The germline gives CDR1 MGHRA, CDR2 YSYEKL. The CDR3: CASSQVLPGQVLYGYTF. The CDR3 bases are TGCGCCAGCAGCCAAGTCCTTCCCGGACAGGTCCTCTATGGCTACACCTTC.

The rearrangement uses TRBV7-9 and TRBJ2-7; D is perhaps TRBD1 (6 bases). Germline V lookup: CDR1 SEHNR, CDR2 FQNEAQ (reference sequence). Trimming took 5 bases from V and 7 from J, leaving 18 bases between them. The CDR3 is made up of 14 amino acids. CDR3 in amino acids: CASSRGTTTDEQYF. The CDR3 coding sequence is TGTGCCAGCAGCCGAGGGACAACCACAGATGAGCAGTACTTC.

The chain carries TRBV10-2 and TRBJ2-3; 7 positions agree with TRBD2. Germline CDR1 WSHSY, CDR2 SAAADI. The V and J ends lost 9 bases and 1 base, in that order; junction bases with no gene match: 4. The CDR3 length is 13 residues. The CDR3 reads CASRAGGTDTQYF. DNA of the CDR3: TGCGCCAGTAGGGCGGGGGGCACAGATACGCAGTATTTT.

The chain carries TRBV2 and TRBJ1-5; the D is unclear. CDR1 and CDR2 from the germline V gene are SNHLY and FYNNEI. V lost 2 bases and J 2 bases, leaving 16 bases between the germline ends. CDR3 length equals 17 residues. For the CDR3, the DNA is TGTGCCAGCAGTGAAAGTCTCGGGTATTGGGGCAATCAGCCCCAGCATTTT. Translated, it gives CASSESLGYWGNQPQHF.